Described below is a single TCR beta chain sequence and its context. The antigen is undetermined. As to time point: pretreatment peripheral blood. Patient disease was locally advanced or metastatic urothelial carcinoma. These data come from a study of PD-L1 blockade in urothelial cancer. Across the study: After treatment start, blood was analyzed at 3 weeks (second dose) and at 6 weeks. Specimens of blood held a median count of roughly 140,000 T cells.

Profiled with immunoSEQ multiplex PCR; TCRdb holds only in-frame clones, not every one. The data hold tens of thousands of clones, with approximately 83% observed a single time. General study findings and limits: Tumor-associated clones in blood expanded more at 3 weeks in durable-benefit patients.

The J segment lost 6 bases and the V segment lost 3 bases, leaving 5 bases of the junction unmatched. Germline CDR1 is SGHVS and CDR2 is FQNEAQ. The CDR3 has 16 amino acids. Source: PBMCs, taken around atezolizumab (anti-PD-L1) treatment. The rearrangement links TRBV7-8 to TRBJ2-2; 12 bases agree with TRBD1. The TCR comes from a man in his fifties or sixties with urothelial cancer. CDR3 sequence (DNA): TGTGCCAGCAGCTTTGCAGGGACAGGGGGCCCCGGGGAGCTGTTTTTT. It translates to CASSFAGTGGPGELFF.